This record concerns one TCR beta chain sequence. Its antigen is unidentified. Germline V CDR1 and CDR2: SGHVS, FNYEAQ. Trimming took off 5 bases at V and 1 base at J, with 14 bases between the two ends. CDR3 length: 15 residues. The study's findings and limits: Tumor Tregs overlapped most with tumor, then blood, naive CD4+ cells.

Each CDR3 protein gets one entry after TCRdb re-called the 5' RACE reads with MiXCR. The table shows some 7,900 distinct CDR3 sequences, with about 50% occurring only once. The sequence was obtained from a female donor with breast cancer. The specimen was memory CD4+ T cells sorted from a lymph node. The subset was: memory CD4+ T cells, CD4+CD45RO+CD25-. The V and J genes are TRBV7-6 and TRBJ2-5; D gene ambiguous. This chain's CDR3 is CASSTDPVRQETQYF. CDR3 bases: TGTGCCAGCAGCACGGACCCCGTCCGCCAAGAGACCCAGTACTTC. The whole variable domain, filled in from reference TRBV7-6 and TRBJ2-5, reads GAGVSQSPRYKVTKRGQDVALRCDPISGHVSLYWYRQALGQGPEFLTYFNYEAQQDKSGLPNDRFSAERPEGSISTLTIQRTEQRDSAMYRCASSTDPVRQETQYFGPGTRLLVL.